This entry describes one T cell receptor beta chain. Its antigen is not yet known. Base qualities are not recorded, but no much larger clone differs from it by a single base. The sample's time point label, decoded: about 28 days (+/-7) after the second vaccine dose. AZD1222 recipients whose second dose came at about 4 weeks and those whose second dose came at about 12 weeks were combined into one group, since spike-specific TCR depth and breadth did not differ between the two schedules. The vaccinee samples were drawn from two UK trials, COV001 and COV002, one of which was a single-blind randomized controlled phase 2/3 trial testing AZD1222 (ChAdOx1 nCoV-19) in healthy adults. For TCRbeta chain sequencing, PBMC samples were collected from trial participants at day 0 and at day 28 after the second dose. The germline V end is reduced by 5 bases and the J end by 4 bases; junction bases left unmatched: 3. Taken from cysteine to phenylalanine, the CDR3 has 13 residues. Here the CDR3 DNA is all that survives: 39 bases in frame from base 1. Looking up the germline V gene yields CDR1 MNHEY and CDR2 SVGAGI.

The CDR3 regions of human TCRbeta chains were analyzed by immunosequencing. In the authors' own workflow: TCRs in the repertoires were matched against a reference library of SARS-CoV-2-specific TCRs that had been generated with the MIRA antigen-specificity platform. Breadth meant the fraction of unique TCRs that were SARS-CoV-2-associated, whereas depth meant the fraction of total T cells that were SARS-CoV-2-associated. Using the MIRA data, each spike-specific TCR was assigned both to the spike region to which the TCR was reactive and to a CD4 or CD8 class. Log10-transformed breadth and depth values were compared by one-way ANOVA with Sidak's multiple comparisons tests. TCRdb took this table from immuneACCESS and kept in-frame rearrangements with V and J called. Such tables lack part of the clones; where checked against another copy, unresolved V genes explain under half of the gap, and the rest is unexplained. That table is the source of V, J and clone size, and D and trimming were worked out from the DNA. In all, the sample holds about 120,000 clones, and 86% of those were seen once. Clones ranked in the top ten supply less than 3.5% of the sample.

This entry comes from a study of T cell responses to AZD1222 COVID-19 vaccine (dated by TCRdb to about 2021). Study-wide context: TCR sequencing covered over 230 trial participants: about 210 given two doses of AZD1222 and 26 given two doses of MenACWY control vaccine. Trial participants were enrolled by age into subgroups of 18-55, 56-69 and 70-plus years, and about 150, 27 and 61 TCR-sequenced participants, respectively, were included in these subgroups. What the authors observed across the whole study: Because no day 14 peak-response samples were available, the repertoires could be characterized only after the peak T cell response. Vaccine-associated CD4 TCRs spanned the whole spike protein, with dominant responses in regions 160-218 and 743-854. A significant rise in spike-specific TCR breadth and depth was observed after two AZD1222 doses relative to day 0 and relative to MenACWY recipients. Participants were mostly white British, with more females than males. The authors suggested clonal diversity may have been underestimated. In the small 56-69-year group, the increase in depth fell short of significance, most likely because of low power. Nearly half of unique spike-specific TCRs reportedly recognized epitopes outside regions mutated in the B.1.351 and B.1.1.7 variants. Conclusions about previously exposed vaccinees are limited because only five to seven AZD1222 recipients were SARS-CoV-2 seropositive at baseline.

The source was peripheral blood, collected 28 days after the second AZD1222 dose. The clonotype was recovered from an adult who received the AZD1222 COVID-19 vaccine. The V and J segments used are TRBV6-5 and TRBJ2-3, with 7 central nucleotides matching TRBD1. The encoded CDR3 is CASSLQGADTQYF. The nucleotide sequence reads TGTGCCAGCAGTCTCCAGGGGGCAGATACGCAGTATTTT.